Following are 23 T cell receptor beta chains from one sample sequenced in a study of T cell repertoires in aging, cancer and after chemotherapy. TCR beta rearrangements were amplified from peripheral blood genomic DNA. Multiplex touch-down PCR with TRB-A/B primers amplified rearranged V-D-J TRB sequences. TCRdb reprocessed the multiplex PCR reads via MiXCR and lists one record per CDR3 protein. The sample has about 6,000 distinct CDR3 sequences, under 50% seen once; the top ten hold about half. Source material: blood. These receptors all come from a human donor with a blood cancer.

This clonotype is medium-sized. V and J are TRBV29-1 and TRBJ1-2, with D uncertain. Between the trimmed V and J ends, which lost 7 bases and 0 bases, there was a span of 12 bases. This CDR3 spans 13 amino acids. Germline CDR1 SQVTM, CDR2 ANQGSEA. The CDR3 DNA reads TGCAGCGCCCCTGCGGTTGCTAACTATGGCTACACCTTC. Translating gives CSAPAVANYGYTF.

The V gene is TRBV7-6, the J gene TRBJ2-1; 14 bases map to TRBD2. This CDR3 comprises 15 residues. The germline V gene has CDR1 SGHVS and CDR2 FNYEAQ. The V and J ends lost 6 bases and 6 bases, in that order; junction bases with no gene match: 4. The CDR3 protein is CASSLGLAGGNEQFF. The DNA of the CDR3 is TGTGCCAGCAGTCTCGGACTAGCGGGAGGCAATGAGCAGTTCTTC.

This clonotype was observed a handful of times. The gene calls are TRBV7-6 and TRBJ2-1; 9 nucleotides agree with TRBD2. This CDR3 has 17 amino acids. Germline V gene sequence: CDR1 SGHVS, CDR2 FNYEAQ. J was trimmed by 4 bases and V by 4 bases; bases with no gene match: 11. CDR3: CASSSPLAGVGYNEQFF. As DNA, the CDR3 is TGTGCCAGCAGCTCCCCGTTAGCGGGAGTCGGGTACAATGAGCAGTTCTTC.

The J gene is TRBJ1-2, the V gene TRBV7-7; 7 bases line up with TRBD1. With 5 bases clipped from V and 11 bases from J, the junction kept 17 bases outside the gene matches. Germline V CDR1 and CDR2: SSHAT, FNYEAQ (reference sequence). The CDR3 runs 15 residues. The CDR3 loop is CASSPRGERGRRYTF. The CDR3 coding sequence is TGTGCCAGCAGCCCCAGGGGTGAGAGGGGGCGCAGATACACCTTC.

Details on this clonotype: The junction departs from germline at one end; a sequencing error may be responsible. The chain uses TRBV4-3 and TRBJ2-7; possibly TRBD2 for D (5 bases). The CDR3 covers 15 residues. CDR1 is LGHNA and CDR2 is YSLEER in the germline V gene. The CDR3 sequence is CASSQEGQSGYEQYF. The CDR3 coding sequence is TGTGCCAGCAGCCAAGAGGGCCAATCTGGATACGAGCAGTACTTC.

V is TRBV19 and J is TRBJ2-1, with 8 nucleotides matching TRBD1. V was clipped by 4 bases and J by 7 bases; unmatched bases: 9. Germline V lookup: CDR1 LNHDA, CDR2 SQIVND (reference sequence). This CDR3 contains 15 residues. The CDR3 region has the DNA TGTGCCAGTAGTAGCCGGACAGGGAGTATGAATGAGCAGTTCTTC. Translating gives CASSSRTGSMNEQFF.

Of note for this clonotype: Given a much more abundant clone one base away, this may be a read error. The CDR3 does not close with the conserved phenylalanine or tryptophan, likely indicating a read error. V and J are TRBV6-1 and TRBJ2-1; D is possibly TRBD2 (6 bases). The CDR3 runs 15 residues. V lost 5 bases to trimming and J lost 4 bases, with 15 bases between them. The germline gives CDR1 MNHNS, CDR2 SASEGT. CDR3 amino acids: CASSSPHSGYNEQFL. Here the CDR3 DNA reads TGTGCCAGCAGTTCCCCCCATAGCGGATACAATGAGCAGTTCTTA.

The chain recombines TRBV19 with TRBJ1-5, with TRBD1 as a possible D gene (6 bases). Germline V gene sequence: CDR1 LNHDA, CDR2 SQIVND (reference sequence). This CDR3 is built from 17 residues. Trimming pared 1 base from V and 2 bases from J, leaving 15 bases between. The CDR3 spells CASSIGSGPGGNQPQHF. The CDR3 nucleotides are TGTGCCAGTAGTATAGGTTCGGGACCAGGGGGCAATCAGCCCCAGCATTTT.

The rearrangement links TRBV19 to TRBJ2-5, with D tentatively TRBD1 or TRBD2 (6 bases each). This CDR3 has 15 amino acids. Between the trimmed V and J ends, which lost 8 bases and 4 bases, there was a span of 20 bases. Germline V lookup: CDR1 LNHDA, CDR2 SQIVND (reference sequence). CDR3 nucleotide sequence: TGTGCCAGTTCGCTAGGGTTGGGGGGCTCAGAGACCCAGTACTTC. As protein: CASSLGLGGSETQYF.

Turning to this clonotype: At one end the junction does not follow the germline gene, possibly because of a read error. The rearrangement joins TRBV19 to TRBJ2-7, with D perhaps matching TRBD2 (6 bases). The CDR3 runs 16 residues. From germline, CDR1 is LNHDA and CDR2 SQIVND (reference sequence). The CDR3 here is CASSGGWGSGSYKQYF. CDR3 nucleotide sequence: TGTGCCAGTAGTGGTGGCTGGGGTAGCGGCTCCTACAAGCAGTACTTC. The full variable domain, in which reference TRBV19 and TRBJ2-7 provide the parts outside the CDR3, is DGGITQSPKYLFRKEGQNVTLSCEQNLNHDAMYWYRQDPGQGLRLIYYSQIVNDFQKGDIAEGYSVSREKKESFPLTVTSAQKNPTAFYLCASSGGWGSGSYKQYFGPGTRLTVT.

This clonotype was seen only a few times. This CDR3 is CASSPMDRIYNEQFF. CDR3 in DNA: TGTGCCAGCTCACCAATGGACAGGATTTACAATGAGCAGTTCTTC. V is TRBV18 and J is TRBJ2-1; 7 nucleotides agree with TRBD1. This CDR3 is built from 15 residues. Germline lookup yields CDR1 KGHSH and CDR2 LQKENI. V was clipped by 2 bases and J by 4 bases; unmatched bases: 5.

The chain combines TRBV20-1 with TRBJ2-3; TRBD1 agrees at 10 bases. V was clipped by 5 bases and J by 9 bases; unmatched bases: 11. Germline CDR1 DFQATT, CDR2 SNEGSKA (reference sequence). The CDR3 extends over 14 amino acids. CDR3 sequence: CSASPGQGFRTQYF. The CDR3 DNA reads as TGCAGTGCTTCCCCGGGACAGGGGTTTAGGACGCAGTATTTT.

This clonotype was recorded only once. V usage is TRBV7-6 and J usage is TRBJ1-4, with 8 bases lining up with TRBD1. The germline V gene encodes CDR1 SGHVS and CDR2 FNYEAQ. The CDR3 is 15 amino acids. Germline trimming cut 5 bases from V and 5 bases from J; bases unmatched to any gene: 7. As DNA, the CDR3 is TGTGCCAGCAGCCCCAGGGGGCGCGGAAATGAAAAACTGTTTTTT. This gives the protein CASSPRGRGNEKLFF.

The CDR3 region has the DNA TGTGCCATCAGTGATCAGGCAATTGGTGAAGCTTTCTTT. Amino acid sequence: CAISDQAIGEAFF. This chain links TRBV10-3 with TRBJ1-1; no clear D gene. From germline, CDR1 is ENHRY and CDR2 SYGVKD. The CDR3 has 13 residues. The V end lost 3 bases, the J end lost 7 bases, and 12 bases lay between the germline ends.

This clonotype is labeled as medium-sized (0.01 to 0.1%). DNA of the CDR3: TGCAGCGCGAGGACAGGGTACAATTCACCCCTCCACTTT. Translation gives CSARTGYNSPLHF. This chain uses TRBV29-1 with TRBJ1-6; 8 bases are a match to TRBD1. With V trimmed by 7 bases and J by 7 bases, 6 bases remained unmatched. The CDR3 has 13 amino acids. Germline-derived CDR1 and CDR2 are SQVTM and ANQGSEA.

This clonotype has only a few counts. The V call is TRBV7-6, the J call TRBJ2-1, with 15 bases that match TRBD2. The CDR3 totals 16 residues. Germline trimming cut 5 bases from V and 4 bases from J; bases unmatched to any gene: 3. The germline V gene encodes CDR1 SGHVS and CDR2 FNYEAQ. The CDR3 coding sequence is TGTGCCAGCAGCGGACTAGCGGGAGGGCCTTACAATGAGCAGTTCTTC. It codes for CASSGLAGGPYNEQFF.

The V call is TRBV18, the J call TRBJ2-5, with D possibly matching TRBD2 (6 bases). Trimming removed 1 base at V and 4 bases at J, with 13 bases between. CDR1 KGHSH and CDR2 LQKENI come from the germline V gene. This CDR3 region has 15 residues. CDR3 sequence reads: CASSPLSGTGETQYF. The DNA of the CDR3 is TGTGCCAGCTCACCACTTTCCGGGACTGGAGAGACCCAGTACTTC.

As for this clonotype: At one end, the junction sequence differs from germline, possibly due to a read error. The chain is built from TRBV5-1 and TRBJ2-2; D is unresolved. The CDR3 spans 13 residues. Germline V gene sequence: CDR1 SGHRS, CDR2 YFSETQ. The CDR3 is CASSVKETGELFF. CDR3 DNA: TGTGCCAGCAGCGTAAAAGAGACCGGGGAGCTGTTTTTT.

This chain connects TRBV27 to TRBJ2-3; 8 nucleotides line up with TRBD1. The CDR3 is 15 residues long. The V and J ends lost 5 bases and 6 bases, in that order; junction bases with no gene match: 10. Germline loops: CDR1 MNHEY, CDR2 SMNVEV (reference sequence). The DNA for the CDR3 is TGTGCCAGCAGTATTCCCAGGGGGCTGTCGGATACGCAGTATTTT. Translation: CASSIPRGLSDTQYF.

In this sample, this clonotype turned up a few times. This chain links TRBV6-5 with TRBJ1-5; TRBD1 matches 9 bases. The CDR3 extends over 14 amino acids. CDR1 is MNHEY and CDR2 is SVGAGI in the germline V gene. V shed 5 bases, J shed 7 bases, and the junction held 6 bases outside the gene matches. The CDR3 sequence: CASSENRGPQPQHF. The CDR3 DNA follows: TGTGCCAGCAGTGAAAACAGGGGGCCACAGCCCCAGCATTTT.

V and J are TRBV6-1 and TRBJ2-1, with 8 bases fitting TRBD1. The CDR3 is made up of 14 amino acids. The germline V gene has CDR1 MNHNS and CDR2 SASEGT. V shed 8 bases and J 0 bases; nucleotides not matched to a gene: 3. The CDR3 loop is CASRTGSSYNEQFF. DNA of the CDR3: TGTGCCAGCCGGACAGGGAGCTCCTACAATGAGCAGTTCTTC.

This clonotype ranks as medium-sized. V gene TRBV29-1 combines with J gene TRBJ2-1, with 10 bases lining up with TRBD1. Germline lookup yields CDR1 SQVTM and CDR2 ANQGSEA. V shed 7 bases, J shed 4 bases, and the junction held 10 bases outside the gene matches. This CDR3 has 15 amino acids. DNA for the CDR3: TGCAGCGCCGCGCTCCGGGACAGGGGTTACAATGAGCAGTTCTTC. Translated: CSAALRDRGYNEQFF.

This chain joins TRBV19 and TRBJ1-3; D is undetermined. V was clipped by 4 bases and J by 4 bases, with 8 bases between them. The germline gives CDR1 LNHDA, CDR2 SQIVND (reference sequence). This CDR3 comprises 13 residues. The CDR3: CASSTTEGNTIYF. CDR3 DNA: TGTGCCAGTAGTACGACCGAGGGAAACACCATATATTTT.